The text below deals with one T cell receptor (beta chain). Generated by immunoSEQ multiplex PCR, the TCRdb table keeps only in-frame clones and is missing some. The data contain 35,000 to 45,000 clones, 88% of them singletons. The data were taken from a study of PD-1 blockade in classical Hodgkin lymphoma. The CDR3 runs 14 residues. All trial patients relapsed after autologous stem cell transplantation. The best responses consisted of complete response, partial response or progressive disease. The V call is TRBV21-1, the J call TRBJ2-5; the table names TRBD2, a call not compared with the DNA. TRBV21-1 is assigned pseudogene status. The sample consisted of peripheral blood mononuclear cells (PBMCs), taken before the second cycle of nivolumab. This clonotype originated in a human donor with classical Hodgkin lymphoma. The CDR3 sequence is CASTNSGRGETQYF. The CDR3 region has the DNA TGTGCCAGCACCAATAGCGGGAGGGGGGAGACCCAGTACTTC.